The 21 T cell receptor beta chains in this list originate from one sample, sequenced in a study of shared clonotypes between healthy human individuals. This table comes from immunoSEQ multiplex PCR, and its TCRdb copy is limited to in-frame clones, with some not included. The table lists more than 2,000,000 clones, approximately 94% of them singletons. Sequences were obtained from naive CD4+ T cells sorted from blood. As for subset: CD45RA+ positively selected. These receptors were taken from a man between 18 and 29 years old in good health.

The rearrangement uses TRBV5-6 and TRBJ2-7, with D perhaps assigned TRBD1 or TRBD2 (5 bases each). The V end lost 0 bases, the J end lost 3 bases, and 10 bases lay between the germline ends. Germline V CDR1 and CDR2: SGHDT, YYEEEE. The CDR3 extends over 14 amino acids. The CDR3 reads CASSLAGTNYEQYF. As DNA, the CDR3 is TGTGCCAGCAGCTTGGCAGGGACCAACTACGAGCAGTACTTC. The whole variable domain, filled in from reference TRBV5-6 and TRBJ2-7, reads DAGVTQSPTHLIKTRGQQVTLRCSPKSGHDTVSWYQQALGQGPQFIFQYYEEEERQRGNFPDRFSGHQFPNYSSELNVNALLLGDSALYLCASSLAGTNYEQYFGPGTRLTVT.

V gene TRBV7-8 combines with J gene TRBJ1-2, with D hard to call. CDR1 and CDR2 (germline): SGHVS, FQNEAQ. V was cut by 5 bases and J by 4 bases, with 8 bases left in between. The CDR3 loop spans 12 amino acids. CDR3 sequence reads: CASSRISYGYTF. CDR3 in DNA: TGTGCCAGCAGCCGCATTTCCTATGGCTACACCTTC.

The chain uses TRBV5-1 and TRBJ2-5; 9 nucleotides align to TRBD1. CDR1 is SGHRS and CDR2 is YFSETQ in the germline V gene. With V trimmed by 4 bases and J by 5 bases, 9 bases remained unmatched. CDR3 size: 15 residues. Here the CDR3 reads CASSAGQGSGETQYF. CDR3 nucleotide sequence: TGCGCCAGCAGCGCTGGACAGGGGAGCGGGGAGACCCAGTACTTC.

The chain employs TRBV6-5 and TRBJ1-5; D not certain. Germline V CDR1 and CDR2: MNHEY, SVGAGI. The CDR3 is made up of 15 amino acids. V lost 2 bases and J lost 6, with 14 bases in between. CDR3 sequence (DNA): TGTGCCAGCAGTTACACCAAGGTCGGCGGTCAGCCCCAGCATTTT. It is translated as CASSYTKVGGQPQHF.

This chain connects TRBV7-8 to TRBJ2-3; 10 bases are shared with TRBD2. CDR3 length: 18 amino acids. The germline CDR1 and CDR2 sequences are SGHVS and FQNEAQ. The J segment lost 1 base and the V segment lost 5 bases, leaving 12 bases of the junction unmatched. The CDR3 DNA reads as TGTGCCAGCAGCCCTAGCAGGAGGCTAGCGGGGGGCACAGATACGCAGTATTTT. Translated: CASSPSRRLAGGTDTQYF.

The V call is TRBV21-1, the J call TRBJ1-5. TRBV21-1 is annotated as a pseudogene. The CDR3 consists of 15 residues. CDR3 DNA sequence: TGTGCCAGCAGCAAAGTGGGATATAGCAATCAGCCCCAGCATTTT. It encodes CASSKVGYSNQPQHF.

The chain joins TRBV7-9 to TRBJ2-1; 10 positions match TRBD2. This CDR3 contains 14 residues. V lost 2 bases to trimming and J lost 10 bases; unmatched junction nucleotides: 5. Germline CDR1 is SEHNR and CDR2 is FQNEAQ (reference sequence). CDR3 nucleotide sequence: TGTGCCAGCAGCTTAAGCGGGGGGGCCGAGGAGCAGTTCTTC. Protein: CASSLSGGAEEQFF.

The chain combines TRBV11-2 with TRBJ1-1, with unresolved D. Trimming removed 5 bases from V and 4 bases from J, with 14 bases in between. CDR1 and CDR2 from the germline V gene are SGHAT and FQNNGV. The CDR3 is made up of 14 amino acids. The CDR3 is CASSLGLSGTEAFF. Here the CDR3 DNA reads TGTGCCAGCAGCCTTGGTTTATCCGGCACTGAAGCTTTCTTT.

This chain connects TRBV5-4 to TRBJ2-3; D might be TRBD1 or TRBD2, each matching 6 bases. The ends were cut back, 2 bases at V and 4 bases at J, with 14 bases in the middle. Germline values: CDR1 SGHNT, CDR2 YYREEE (reference sequence). This CDR3 comprises 15 residues. The CDR3 spells CASSLGGSRADTQYF. CDR3 DNA: TGTGCCAGCAGCTTAGGGGGGTCTCGGGCAGATACGCAGTATTTT.

For the CDR3, the DNA is TGTGCCAGCAGCACCCGGACAGTAACTAACTATGGCTACACCTTC. It yields the protein CASSTRTVTNYGYTF. The V gene is TRBV7-9, the J gene TRBJ1-2, with D possibly TRBD1 on 6 matching bases. CDR1 is SEHNR, CDR2 FQNEAQ, per germline (reference sequence). The CDR3 is made up of 15 amino acids. The V end lost 5 bases, the J end lost 0 bases, and 13 bases lay between the germline ends.

A single count supports this clone. The chain's CDR3 is CASSQDLLAGGTDTQYF. CDR3 bases: TGTGCCAGCAGCCAAGATCTGCTAGCGGGGGGCACAGATACGCAGTATTTT. The chain employs TRBV4-2 and TRBJ2-3, with 10 nucleotides matching TRBD2. The length of the CDR3 is 17 residues. The germline gives CDR1 LGHNA, CDR2 YNFKEQ. The V gene end was trimmed by 0 bases and the J gene end by 1 base; junction bases not matched to a gene: 4.

The chain carries TRBV6-5 and TRBJ1-2; tentatively, D is TRBD1 (5 bases). This CDR3 has 15 amino acids. V lost 1 base to trimming and J lost 5 bases, with 14 bases between them. Germline V lookup: CDR1 MNHEY, CDR2 SVGAGI. CDR3 DNA sequence: TGTGCCAGCAGTTACTTAAATACAGGAACTTATGGCTACACCTTC. Translating it yields CASSYLNTGTYGYTF.

The rearrangement uses TRBV2 and TRBJ2-7, with 7 bases identical to TRBD2. CDR3 size: 14 residues. In germline, CDR1 is SNHLY, CDR2 FYNNEI. The V and J ends lost 4 bases and 4 bases, in that order; junction bases with no gene match: 7. The CDR3 loop is CASSVGGESYEQYF. DNA for the CDR3: TGTGCCAGCAGTGTTGGGGGGGAGTCTTACGAGCAGTACTTC. Looking up the rest from reference TRBV2 and TRBJ2-7 gives the full variable domain: EPEVTQTPSHQVTQMGQEVILRCVPISNHLYFYWYRQILGQKVEFLVSFYNNEISEKSEIFDDQFSVERPDGSNFTLKIRSTKLEDSAMYFCASSVGGESYEQYFGPGTRLTVT.

A remark on this clone: In the same sample, other DNA sequences code for this CDR3. V usage is TRBV7-9 and J usage is TRBJ1-1; TRBD1 matches at 10 bases. Trimming at V came to 9 bases and at J to 5 bases, leaving 6 bases not matched to a gene. Looked up from germline, CDR1 is SEHNR and CDR2 is FQNEAQ (reference sequence). The CDR3 has 13 residues. CDR3 nucleotide sequence: TGTGCCAGTTCCCGGACAGGGGGTACTGAAGCTTTCTTT. Translated: CASSRTGGTEAFF.

The rearrangement joins TRBV5-6 to TRBJ2-2; D may match TRBD1 or TRBD2 (5 bases each). Trimming removed 2 bases from V and 7 bases from J, with 12 bases in between. The CDR3 extends over 14 amino acids. CDR1 is SGHDT and CDR2 is YYEEEE in the germline V gene. CDR3 bases: TGTGCCAGCAGCTTAGCGAAGGGGAGCGGGGAGCTGTTTTTT. Translated: CASSLAKGSGELFF. The full variable domain, rest sourced from reference TRBV5-6 and TRBJ2-2, is DAGVTQSPTHLIKTRGQQVTLRCSPKSGHDTVSWYQQALGQGPQFIFQYYEEEERQRGNFPDRFSGHQFPNYSSELNVNALLLGDSALYLCASSLAKGSGELFFGEGSRLTVL.

The chain is built from TRBV4-3 and TRBJ2-1; 8 bases agree with TRBD2. Trimming removed 3 bases from V and 10 bases from J; junction bases left unmatched: 5. The CDR3 loop spans 13 amino acids. Germline lookup yields CDR1 LGHNA and CDR2 YSLEER. In DNA form, the CDR3 reads TGCGCCAGCAGCCAGGGGACTAGGGGCGAGCAGTTCTTC. As protein: CASSQGTRGEQFF.

V is TRBV7-9 and J is TRBJ2-1; 8 bases line up with TRBD1. Germline-derived CDR1 and CDR2 are SEHNR and FQNEAQ (reference sequence). This CDR3 has 15 residues. V shed 6 bases and J 1 base; nucleotides not matched to a gene: 5. CDR3 DNA: TGTGCCAGCAGTTATACAGGGGGATCCTACAATGAGCAGTTCTTC. Encoded protein: CASSYTGGSYNEQFF.

This clone has only a few counts. The chain combines TRBV10-3 with TRBJ1-5, with TRBD1 identical over 9 bases. Germline trimming cut 6 bases from V and 5 bases from J; bases unmatched to any gene: 8. CDR1 and CDR2 from the germline V gene are ENHRY and SYGVKD. The CDR3 is 15 residues long. CDR3 loop: CAISGGGQGYQPQHF. The CDR3 DNA follows: TGTGCCATCAGCGGAGGGGGACAGGGCTATCAGCCCCAGCATTTT.

The CDR3 loop is CASSIRPGQSLYGYTF. The CDR3 region has the DNA TGTGCCAGTAGTATTCGACCGGGACAGAGCCTTTATGGCTACACCTTC. The V gene is TRBV19, the J gene TRBJ1-2; TRBD1 agrees at 7 bases. Germline loops: CDR1 LNHDA, CDR2 SQIVND (reference sequence). V lost 3 bases, J lost 5 bases, and 12 bases stayed unmatched. The CDR3 runs 16 residues.

The chain uses TRBV19 and TRBJ2-3; TRBD2 matches 16 bases. V lost 1 base, J lost 0 bases, and 4 bases stayed unmatched. This CDR3 is built from 19 residues. Germline-derived CDR1 and CDR2 are LNHDA and SQIVND (reference sequence). The CDR3 reads CASSIAGLAGGLSTDTQYF. The CDR3 coding sequence is TGTGCCAGTAGTATAGCGGGACTAGCGGGAGGGTTAAGCACAGATACGCAGTATTTT.

With regard to this clone: The sample holds other DNA sequences that translate to the same CDR3. The V gene is TRBV2, the J gene TRBJ2-2; 14 bases are a match to TRBD2. Germline CDR1 is SNHLY and CDR2 is FYNNEI. The CDR3 contains 15 residues. Trimming removed 6 bases from V and 5 bases from J; junction bases left unmatched: 2. The CDR3 region has the DNA TGTGCCAGCAGAGGACTAGCGGGGGGTACCGGGGAGCTGTTTTTT. It codes for CASRGLAGGTGELFF.